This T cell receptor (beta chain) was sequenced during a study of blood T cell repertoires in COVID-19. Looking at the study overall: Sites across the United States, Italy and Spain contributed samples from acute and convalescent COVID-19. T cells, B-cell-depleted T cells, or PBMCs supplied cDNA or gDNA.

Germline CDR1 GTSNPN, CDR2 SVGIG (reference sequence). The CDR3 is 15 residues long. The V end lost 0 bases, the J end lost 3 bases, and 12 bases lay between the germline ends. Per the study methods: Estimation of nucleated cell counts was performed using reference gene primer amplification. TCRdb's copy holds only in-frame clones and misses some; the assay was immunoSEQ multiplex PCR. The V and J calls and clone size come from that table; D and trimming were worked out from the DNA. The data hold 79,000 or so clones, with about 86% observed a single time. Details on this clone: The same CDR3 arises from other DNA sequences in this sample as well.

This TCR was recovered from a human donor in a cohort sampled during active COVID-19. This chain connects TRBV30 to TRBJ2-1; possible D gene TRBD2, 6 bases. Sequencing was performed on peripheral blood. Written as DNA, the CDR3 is TGTGCCTGGAGTGTACGGGCGGGGTTCTACAATGAGCAGTTCTTC. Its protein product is CAWSVRAGFYNEQFF.